This TCR beta chain originates from a study of blood T cell repertoires in COVID-19. The wider study: Researchers got acute and convalescent COVID-19 samples from the United States, Italy and Spain. Nucleic acid was either cDNA or gDNA, and it came from T cells, B-cell-depleted T cells, or PBMCs.

Original handling: Estimated nucleated cell counts came from reference gene primer amplification. Only in-frame clones appear in the TCRdb table, and some are missing; sequencing was by immunoSEQ multiplex PCR. Clonal size and the V and J genes are those of that table, whereas D and trimming came from the DNA. Counted here are more than 85,000 clones, 84% occurring once; the ten biggest clones make up 9.5% to 10%. The CDR3 extends over 16 amino acids. Trimming took off 1 base at V and 7 bases at J, with 17 bases between the two ends. Germline CDR1 reads SGHRS; CDR2 reads YFSETQ. The V and J genes are TRBV5-1 and TRBJ2-2; D may be TRBD1 (6 bases). The origin of this receptor is a man aged 35-49 years with active or convalescent COVID-19. Sequencing input: peripheral blood. CDR3 residues: CASSLRTGTHHGELFF. CDR3 nucleotides: TGCGCCAGCAGCTTGAGGACCGGGACACATCACGGGGAGCTGTTTTTT.